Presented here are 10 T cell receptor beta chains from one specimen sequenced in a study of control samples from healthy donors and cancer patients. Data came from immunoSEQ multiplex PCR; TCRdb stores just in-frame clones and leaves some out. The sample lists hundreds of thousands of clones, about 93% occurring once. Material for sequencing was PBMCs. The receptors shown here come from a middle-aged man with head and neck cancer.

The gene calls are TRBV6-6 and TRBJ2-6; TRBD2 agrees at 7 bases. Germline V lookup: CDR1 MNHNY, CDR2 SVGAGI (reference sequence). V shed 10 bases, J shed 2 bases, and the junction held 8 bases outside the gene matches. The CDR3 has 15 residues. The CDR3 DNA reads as TGTGCCATCAATTCACGGGGGGCTGGGGCCAACGTCCTGACTTTC. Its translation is CAINSRGAGANVLTF.

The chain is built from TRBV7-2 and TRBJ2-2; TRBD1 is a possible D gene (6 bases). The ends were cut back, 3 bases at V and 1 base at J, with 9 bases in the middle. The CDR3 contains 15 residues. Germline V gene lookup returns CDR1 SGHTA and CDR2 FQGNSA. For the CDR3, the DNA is TGTGCCAGCAGCTTGGACAGTGGGAACACCGGGGAGCTGTTTTTT. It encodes CASSLDSGNTGELFF.

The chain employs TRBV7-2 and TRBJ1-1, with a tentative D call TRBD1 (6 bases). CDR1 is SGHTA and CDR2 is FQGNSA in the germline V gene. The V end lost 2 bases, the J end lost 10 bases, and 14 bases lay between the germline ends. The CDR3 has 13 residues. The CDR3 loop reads CASSLRLGGPAFF. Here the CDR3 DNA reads TGTGCCAGCAGCTTAAGGTTAGGGGGGCCAGCTTTCTTT.

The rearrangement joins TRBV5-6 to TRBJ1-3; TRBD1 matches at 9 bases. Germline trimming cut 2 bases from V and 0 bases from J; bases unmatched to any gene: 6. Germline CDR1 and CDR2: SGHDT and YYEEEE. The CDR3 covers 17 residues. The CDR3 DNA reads TGTGCCAGCAGCTTTGGGACAGGGACTGGCTCTGGAAACACCATATATTTT. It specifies CASSFGTGTGSGNTIYF.

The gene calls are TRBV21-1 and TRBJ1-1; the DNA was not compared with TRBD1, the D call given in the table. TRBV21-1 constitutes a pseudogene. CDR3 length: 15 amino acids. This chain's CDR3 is CASSPPSGAGGEAFF. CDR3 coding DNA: TGTGCCAGCAGCCCGCCATCAGGGGCAGGGGGTGAAGCTTTCTTT.

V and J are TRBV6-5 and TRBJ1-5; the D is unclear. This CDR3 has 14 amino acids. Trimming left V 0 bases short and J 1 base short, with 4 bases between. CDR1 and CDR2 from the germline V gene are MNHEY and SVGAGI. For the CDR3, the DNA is TGTGCCAGCAGTTACTCGTCCAGCAATCAGCCCCAGCATTTT. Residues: CASSYSSSNQPQHF.

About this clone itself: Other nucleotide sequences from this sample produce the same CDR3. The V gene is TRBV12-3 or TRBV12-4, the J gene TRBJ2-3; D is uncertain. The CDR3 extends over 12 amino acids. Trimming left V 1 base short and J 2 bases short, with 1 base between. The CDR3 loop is CASSLVTDTQYF. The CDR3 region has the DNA TGTGCCAGCAGTTTAGTCACAGATACGCAGTATTTT.

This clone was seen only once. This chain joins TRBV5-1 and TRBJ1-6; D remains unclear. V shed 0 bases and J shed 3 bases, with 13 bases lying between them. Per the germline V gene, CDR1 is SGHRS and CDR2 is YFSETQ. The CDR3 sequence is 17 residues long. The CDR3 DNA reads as TGCGCCAGCAGCTTGGGGAGCCTTCCAAACTATAATTCACCCCTCCACTTT. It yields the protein CASSLGSLPNYNSPLHF.

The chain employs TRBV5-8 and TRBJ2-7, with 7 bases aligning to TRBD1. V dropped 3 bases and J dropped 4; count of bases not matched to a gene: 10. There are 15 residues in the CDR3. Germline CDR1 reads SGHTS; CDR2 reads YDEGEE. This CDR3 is CASSWGGDSSYEQYF. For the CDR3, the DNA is TGTGCCAGCAGCTGGGGTGGGGACAGCTCGTACGAGCAGTACTTC. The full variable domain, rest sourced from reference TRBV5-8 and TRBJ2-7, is EAGVTQSPTHLIKTRGQQATLRCSPISGHTSVYWYQQALGLGLQFLLWYDEGEERNRGNFPPRFSGRQFPNYSSELNVNALELEDSALYLCASSWGGDSSYEQYFGPGTRLTVT.

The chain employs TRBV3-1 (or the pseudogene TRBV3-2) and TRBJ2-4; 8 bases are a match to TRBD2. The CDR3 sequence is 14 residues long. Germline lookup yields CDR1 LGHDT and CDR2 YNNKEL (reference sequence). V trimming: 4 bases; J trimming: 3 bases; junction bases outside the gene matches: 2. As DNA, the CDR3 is TGTGCCAGCAGCCTTGGGACTAGCAAAAACATTCAGTACTTC. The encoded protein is CASSLGTSKNIQYF.